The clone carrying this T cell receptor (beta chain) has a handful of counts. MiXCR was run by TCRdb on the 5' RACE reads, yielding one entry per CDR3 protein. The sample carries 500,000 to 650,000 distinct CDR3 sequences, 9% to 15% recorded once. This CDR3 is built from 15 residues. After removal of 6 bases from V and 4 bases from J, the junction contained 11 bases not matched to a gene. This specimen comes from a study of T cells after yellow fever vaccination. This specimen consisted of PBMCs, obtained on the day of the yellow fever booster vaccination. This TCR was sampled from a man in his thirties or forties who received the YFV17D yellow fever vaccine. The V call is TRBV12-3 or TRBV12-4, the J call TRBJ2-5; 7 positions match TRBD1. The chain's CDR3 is CASRRRAPGGETQYF. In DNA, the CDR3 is TGTGCCAGCAGGCGAAGGGCGCCAGGGGGAGAGACCCAGTACTTC.